Listed below are T cell receptor beta chains from one sample, sequenced in a study of cytomegalovirus exposure and HLA in healthy donors. Repertoires were generated with immunoSEQ multiplex PCR, while TCRdb's copy carries only in-frame clones and drops some. The sample contains roughly 150,000 clones, over 70% of which appear only once. The sequenced sample was PBMCs. These receptors all stem from a male donor in good health and CMV-seronegative. Each CDR3 is given with its conserved first and last residue.

TRBJ2-2	TRBV5-4	CASSPNTGELFF
TRBJ1-1	TRBV4-1	CASSQDSFGGTEAFF
TRBJ1-3	TRBV11-2	CASSVDQGAGNTIYF
TRBJ2-3	TRBV30	CAWSVFREDTQYF
TRBJ2-5	TRBV7-2	CASSLVWRGGQETQYF
TRBJ2-1	TRBV30	CAWSIRGEQFF
TRBJ2-5	TRBV7-6	CASSLTGSGETQYF
TRBJ2-5	TRBV7-2	CASSSSPRTSGKETQYF
TRBJ1-2	TRBV7-2	CASSLAPGLGNGYTF
TRBJ1-6	TRBV5-5	CASSLTGVYNSPLHF
TRBJ1-4	TRBV6-1	CASSLTVTNEKLFF
TRBJ2-7	TRBV2	CASRKGQGSYEQYF
TRBJ2-7	TRBV7-9	CASSTRDRGTYEQYF
TRBJ2-7	TRBV6-5	CASSSTGAFYEQYF
TRBJ1-1	TRBV6-1	CASSEGLSEGGTEAFF
TRBJ1-4	TRBV7-2	CASSLVRTGNEKLFF
TRBJ1-1	TRBV2	CASSDLLGTEAFF
TRBJ1-3	TRBV30	CAWSGAGRGNTIYF
TRBJ2-7	TRBV11-2	CASSTPDRAWGSYEQYF
TRBJ1-5	TRBV9	CASSKETGTNSNQPQHF
TRBJ2-5	TRBV27	CASSSHWVGGETQYF
TRBJ1-5	TRBV28	CASSLPTGGSNQPQHF
TRBJ1-6	TRBV28	CASSPTGVNSPLHF
TRBJ2-1	TRBV2	CASLGTAPSQNEQFF
TRBJ2-1	TRBV11-2	CASSIEGGPMGFF
TRBJ2-3	TRBV7-2	CASSLGERADTQYF
TRBJ2-2	TRBV7-9	CASTLDSTNTGELFF
TRBJ2-3	TRBV7-6	CASSLLAMGTDTQYF
TRBJ1-4	TRBV7-8	CASSLRQFNEKLFF
TRBJ2-1	TRBV7-2	CASSEYNEQFF
TRBJ2-7	TRBV6-5	CASSYRTGVGQYF
TRBJ2-7	TRBV5-1	CASSLRAEAEQYF
TRBJ1-1	TRBV15	CATSRGKGLNTEAFF
TRBJ2-2	TRBV5-4	CASSLAQSAGELFF
TRBJ2-3	TRBV10-1	CAGSDRTASTDTQYF
TRBJ2-6	TRBV6-5	CASSQISGANVLTF
TRBJ2-7	TRBV30	CARSSDSYEQYF
TRBJ1-4	TRBV28	CASSLAGQGTNEKLFF
TRBJ2-1	TRBV11-2	CASSSPHLAGNEQFF
TRBJ2-7	TRBV2	CASSDELRGFYEQYF
TRBJ1-2	TRBV5-1	CASSFRQDYGYTF
TRBJ1-6	TRBV4-3	CASSQADRFNSPLHF
TRBJ2-5	TRBV5-1	CASSLGTANQETQYF
TRBJ1-4	TRBV6-1	CASSEDSFNEKLFF
TRBJ2-5	TRBV7-6	CASSPPPEAHKTRETQYF
TRBJ2-7	TRBV2	CASSELLAGLGTYEQYF
TRBJ2-1	TRBV30	CAWRKAGSYNEQFF
TRBJ2-7	TRBV7-9	CASSSTMRQGFSYEQYF